The rows below give T cell receptor beta chains drawn from one sample of a study of PD-L1 blockade in urothelial cancer. TCRdb's table, derived via immunoSEQ multiplex PCR, lists solely in-frame clones and lacks some. The sample lists around 49,000 clones, 85% to 90% occurring once. This specimen was PBMCs, taken around atezolizumab (anti-PD-L1) treatment. These receptors were obtained from a man in his fifties or sixties with urothelial cancer. The CDR3 runs from the conserved cysteine through the conserved F or W. The order of the fields is V gene, D gene, clone size, J gene, CDR3 DNA, CDR3 protein. A D gene is named only where the DNA matches it firmly. Clone size, where shown, is once, few, many, or a class for clones that have expanded.

>TRBV11-1|-|-|TRBJ1-2
TGTGCCAGCAGCTTAGGACCCCATACAGCCTTCTATGGCTACACCTTC
CASSLGPHTAFYGYTF
>TRBV30|TRBD2|-|TRBJ2-7
TGTGCCTGCACTAGCGGGACCTCCTACGAGCAGTACTTC
CACTSGTSYEQYF
>TRBV11-2|-|-|TRBJ1-4
TGTGCCAGCAGCTTCTCAGGGTCTAATGAAAAACTGTTTTTT
CASSFSGSNEKLFF
>TRBV9|TRBD1|-|TRBJ1-1
TGTGCCAGCAGCGTAGGTGCAGGGGGGAACACTGAAGCTTTCTTT
CASSVGAGGNTEAFF
>TRBV5-1|TRBD1|-|TRBJ2-7
TGCGCCAGCAGCTCGTCGAGACAGGGGATATCCTACGAGCAGTACTTC
CASSSSRQGISYEQYF
>TRBV4-3|-|-|TRBJ2-3
TGCGCCAGCAGCCAAGGCCTGGGCGATACGCAGTATTTT
CASSQGLGDTQYF
>TRBV6-5|TRBD1|few|TRBJ2-7
TGTGCCAGCAGTTACTCGGGGACAGGGATCCACGAGCAGTACTTC
CASSYSGTGIHEQYF
>TRBV10-1|-|-|TRBJ1-1
TGCGCCAGCAGTGAACAGTTGAACACTGAAGCTTTCTTT
CASSEQLNTEAFF
>TRBV6-5|TRBD1|few|TRBJ2-7
TGTGCCAGCAGTGTTACGACAGGGCCGGCCTACGAGCAGTACTTC
CASSVTTGPAYEQYF
>TRBV4-3|TRBD1|few|TRBJ2-7
TGCGCCAGCAGCCGGGAGACAGGGGGCGGGAACGAGCAGTACTTC
CASSRETGGGNEQYF
>TRBV18|-|-|TRBJ2-7
TGTGCCAGCTCACCATCGGACGAGCAGTACTTC
CASSPSDEQYF
>TRBV5-5|TRBD2|-|TRBJ2-7
TGTGCCAGCAGCTTGGGGGTTGGGACTAGCGGCTACGAGCAGTACTTC
CASSLGVGTSGYEQYF
>TRBV5-6|TRBD2|-|TRBJ2-7
TGTGCCAGCAGCTTGGGGGGGGGTATCTACGAGCAGTACTTC
CASSLGGGIYEQYF
>TRBV9|-|-|TRBJ1-1
TGTGCCAGCAGCTCACCTTCAGGGGCCCAAATTAACACTGAAGCTTTCTTT
CASSSPSGAQINTEAFF
>TRBV2|-|-|TRBJ2-5
TGTGCCAGCAGTGTTCGTATACAAGAGACCCAGTACTTC
CASSVRIQETQYF
>TRBV28|-|-|TRBJ2-1
TGTGCCAGCAGTTCCTACCAGACAGGCGAGCAGTTCTTC
CASSSYQTGEQFF
>TRBV10-2|TRBD2|-|TRBJ2-1
TGCGCCAGCAGTGAGTGGGGTAGCGGGAGAGGTGAGCAGTTCTTC
CASSEWGSGRGEQFF
>TRBV29-1|-|few|TRBJ1-1
TGCAGCGTCAGGCTACAGGCTGGCGACACTGAAGCTTTCTTT
CSVRLQAGDTEAFF
>TRBV19|-|-|TRBJ2-7
TGTGCCAGTAGTATAGACCTCGACGGGGTCGAGCAGTACTTC
CASSIDLDGVEQYF
>TRBV6-5|-|-|TRBJ1-1
TGTGCCTGCTCCCGGGACACTGAAGCTTTCTTT
CACSRDTEAFF
>TRBV10-3|TRBD2|-|TRBJ2-3
TGTGCCATCAGTGACGGGACTACCACAGATACGCAGTATTTT
CAISDGTTTDTQYF
>TRBV7-8|-|-|TRBJ1-1
TGTGCCAGCAGCGGACGAAGGGGCGGGGACACTGAAGCTTTCTTT
CASSGRRGGDTEAFF
>TRBV21-1|-|-|TRBJ1-6
TGTGCCAGCAGCTACAGGGGGTACTATAATTCACCCCTCCACTTT
CASSYRGYYNSPLHF
>TRBV6-1|-|-|TRBJ2-1
TGTGCCAGCAGAGCTTACCACAATGAGCAGTTCTTC
CASRAYHNEQFF
>TRBV9|TRBD1|-|TRBJ2-2
TGTGCCAGCAGTGGGACAGCGACCGCGAACACCGGGGAGCTGTTTTTT
CASSGTATANTGELFF
>TRBV5-1|TRBD2|-|TRBJ2-2
TGCGCCAGCCAAGGACTAGCGGGGTGGTCCGGGGAGCTGTTTTTT
CASQGLAGWSGELFF
>TRBV5-1|TRBD1|-|TRBJ1-1
TGCGCCAGCAGCCCGGACAGGGGCGGTGACACTGAAGCTTTCTTT
CASSPDRGGDTEAFF
>TRBV27|-|-|TRBJ1-5
TGTGCCAGCAGTTTTTCCCGGGAGAGCAATCAGCCCCAGCATTTT
CASSFSRESNQPQHF
>TRBV18|-|-|TRBJ2-1
TGTGCCAGCTCACCCGGGGTGGGCAATGAGCAGTTCTTC
CASSPGVGNEQFF
>TRBV18|TRBD2|-|TRBJ2-3
TGTGCCAGCTCACAAGGGACTAGCGGACGCCATACGCAGTATTTT
CASSQGTSGRHTQYF
>TRBV7-9|-|-|TRBJ1-2
TGTGCCAGCAGCCCCCAGGATGGCTACACCTTC
CASSPQDGYTF
>TRBV29-1|-|-|TRBJ2-7
TGCAGAGGCTCAGGGCTCCCCCTCTACGAGCAGTACTTC
CRGSGLPLYEQYF
>TRBV12-5|TRBD1|-|TRBJ1-4
TGTGCTAGTGGTTTGGGCACAGGGGGCTCTTTGGGAGAAAAACTGTTTTTT
CASGLGTGGSLGEKLFF
>TRBV11-2|-|once|TRBJ2-5
TGTGCCAGCAGCTTAATCCCTTCGGTGCGGCAAGAGACCCAGTACTTC
CASSLIPSVRQETQYF
>TRBV5-1|-|-|TRBJ2-6
TGCGCCAGCAGCTCACAAAGTTCTGGGGCCAACGTCCTGACTTTC
CASSSQSSGANVLTF
>TRBV7-2|TRBD2|-|TRBJ2-7
TGTGCCAGCAGCTTATCCCCGCGGGAGCGTTACGAGCAGTACTTC
CASSLSPRERYEQYF
>TRBV10-3|TRBD2|-|TRBJ2-7
TGTGCCATCAGTCAGCGGGGCCCCTACGAGCAGTACTTC
CAISQRGPYEQYF
>TRBV10-3|TRBD1|-|TRBJ2-7
TGTGCCATCAGTTGGGACAGGGGGGACGAGCAGTACTTC
CAISWDRGDEQYF
>TRBV5-8|TRBD2|once|TRBJ2-1
TGTGCCAGCAGCAAGGGGACTAGCGGGAGCCTACTATACAATGAGCAGTTCTTC
CASSKGTSGSLLYNEQFF
>TRBV7-2|-|-|TRBJ1-3
TGTGCCAGCAGGCCCTCAGGGATCTCTGGAAACACCATATATTTT
CASRPSGISGNTIYF
>TRBV23-1|-|-|TRBJ2-7
TGCGCCAGCAGTCAATCTTTAACGGGACAAAAGTCCTACGAGCAGTACTTC
CASSQSLTGQKSYEQYF
>TRBV19|-|-|TRBJ2-6
TGTGCCAGTCACCGAGTAGGGGGAAGCTCTGGGGCCAACGTCCTGACTTTC
CASHRVGGSSGANVLTF
>TRBV11-2|TRBD1|-|TRBJ2-1
TGTGCCAGCAGCTTATCCACCGGGGGACAGGGAAACAATGAGCAGTTCTTC
CASSLSTGGQGNNEQFF
>TRBV11-2|-|-|TRBJ2-1
TGTGCCAGCAGCTGGGGGCTCACCAACAATGAGCAGTTCTTC
CASSWGLTNNEQFF
>TRBV5-6|-|-|TRBJ1-2
TGTGCCAGCATGTCTTTCTGGAGAGGATGGTATGGCTACACCTTC
CASMSFWRGWYGYTF
>TRBV9|-|-|TRBJ2-1
TGTGCCAGCAGCCGCGCCGGGAGTCCCTACAATGAGCAGTTCTTC
CASSRAGSPYNEQFF
>TRBV5-4|TRBD2|-|TRBJ2-2
TGTGCCAGCAGCTTACTAGCGGTCGGCACCGGGGAGCTGTTTTTT
CASSLLAVGTGELFF
>TRBV28|TRBD1|-|TRBJ1-2
TGTGCCATCATGAACCGGGACAGAGCCGAAGATGACTATGGCTACACCTTC
CAIMNRDRAEDDYGYTF
>TRBV9|-|-|TRBJ1-1
TGTGCCAGCAGCGACAGGGTTTTGGGCACTGAAGCTTTCTTT
CASSDRVLGTEAFF
>TRBV7-9|TRBD2|-|TRBJ2-5
TGTGCCAGCAGCACCCCCCGAGCGGGAGTTCTTCAAGAGACCCAGTACTTC
CASSTPRAGVLQETQYF
>TRBV20-1|-|-|TRBJ2-7
TGCAGTGCTAAACAGGAGTACGAGCAGTACTTC
CSAKQEYEQYF
>TRBV5-1|TRBD2|-|TRBJ2-5
TGCGCCAGCAGCCGGGACGGTAGCGGGGGGGACCAAGAGACCCAGTACTTC
CASSRDGSGGDQETQYF
>TRBV10-1|TRBD2|-|TRBJ2-2
TGCGCCAGCAGTGGAGAGGTAGCGGGACAGAACACCGGGGAGCTGTTTTTT
CASSGEVAGQNTGELFF
>TRBV28|TRBD1|-|TRBJ2-1
TGTGCCAGCAGCTGGACAGGGTCCTACAATGAGCAGTTCTTC
CASSWTGSYNEQFF
>TRBV19|-|-|TRBJ1-2
TGTGCCAGTAGTATAGGACAGGTGGCTGCTGGCTACACCTTC
CASSIGQVAAGYTF
>TRBV19|TRBD2|-|TRBJ2-5
TGTGCCAGTAGTAAAAAGCGGGAGGGCCGGGTTCAAGAGACCCAGTACTTC
CASSKKREGRVQETQYF
>TRBV19|TRBD2|-|TRBJ2-6
TGTGCCAGTACTCCCCTAGTGGGAGGGTCTGGGGCCAACGTCCTGACTTTC
CASTPLVGGSGANVLTF
>TRBV5-4|-|-|TRBJ2-7
TGTGCCAGCAGCGGAGCTGGGGCGGGGGCCTTTAAACAGTACTTC
CASSGAGAGAFKQYF
>TRBV19|-|-|TRBJ1-4
TGTGCCAGTAGTATAGTTCCAGGTCTAACTAATGAAAAACTGTTTTTT
CASSIVPGLTNEKLFF
>TRBV29-1|-|-|TRBJ1-4
TGCAGCGTCTTGACGGGGAAGGATGAAAAACTGTTTTTT
CSVLTGKDEKLFF